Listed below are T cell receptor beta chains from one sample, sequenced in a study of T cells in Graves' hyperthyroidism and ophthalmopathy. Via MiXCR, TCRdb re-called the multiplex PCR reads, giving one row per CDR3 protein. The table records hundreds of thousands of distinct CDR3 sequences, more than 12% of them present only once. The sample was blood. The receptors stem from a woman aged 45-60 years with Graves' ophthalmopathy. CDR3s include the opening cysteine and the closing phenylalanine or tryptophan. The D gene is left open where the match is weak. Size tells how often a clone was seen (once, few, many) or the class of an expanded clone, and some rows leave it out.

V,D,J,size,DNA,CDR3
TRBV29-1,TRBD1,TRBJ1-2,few,TGCAGCGGCGGACAGGGGGCGAAAGGCTACACCTTC,CSGGQGAKGYTF
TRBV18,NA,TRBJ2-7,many,TGTGCCAGCTCACCACGGAACTCCTACGAGCAGTACTTC,CASSPRNSYEQYF
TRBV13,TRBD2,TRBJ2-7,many,TGTGCCAGCAGCTTAGGCGGGAGGGCCCTCGAGCAGTACTTC,CASSLGGRALEQYF
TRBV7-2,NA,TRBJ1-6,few,TGTGCCAGCAGCTTAGGTCAGGTCTCCTATAATTCACCCCTCCACTTT,CASSLGQVSYNSPLHF
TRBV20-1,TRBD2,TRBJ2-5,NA,TGCAGTGCTAGATCAGCGGGATCCAATTCAGAGACCCAGTACTTC,CSARSAGSNSETQYF
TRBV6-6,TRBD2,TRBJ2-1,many,TGTGCCAGCAGTTACGCAGGGACTAGTTTCGATGAGCAGTTCTTC,CASSYAGTSFDEQFF
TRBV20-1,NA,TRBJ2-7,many,TGCAGTGCTAGAGATTATATGGGGACTGCCTACGAGCAGTACTTC,CSARDYMGTAYEQYF
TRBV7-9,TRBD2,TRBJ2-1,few,TGTGCCAGCAGCACCTCCCCGGGACTAGCGGGGAATGAGCAGTTCTTC,CASSTSPGLAGNEQFF
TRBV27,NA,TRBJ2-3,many,TGTGCCAGCAGTTTATTCCCATCCACTAGCACAGATACGCAGTATTTT,CASSLFPSTSTDTQYF
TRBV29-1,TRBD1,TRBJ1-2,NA,TGCAGCGTTGGACAGGGGGCGGGTGGCTACACCTTC,CSVGQGAGGYTF
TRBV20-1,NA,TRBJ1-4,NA,TGCAGTGCTAGAGATCCCAAAGGGTCTAATGAAAAACTGTTTTTT,CSARDPKGSNEKLFF
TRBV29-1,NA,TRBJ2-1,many,TGCAGCGTTTTAGGCGGCTACAATGAGCAGTTCTTC,CSVLGGYNEQFF
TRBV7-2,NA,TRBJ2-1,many,TGTGCCAGCAGCTTACTGGGGGTTGGCTCCTACAATGAGCAGTTCTTC,CASSLLGVGSYNEQFF
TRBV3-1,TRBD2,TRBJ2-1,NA,TGTGCCAGCAGCCCAACCGGACTAGCGGGTGGCAATGAGCAGTTCTTC,CASSPTGLAGGNEQFF
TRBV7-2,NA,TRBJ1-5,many,TGTGCCAGCAGCTTAGCAGGGATTAGCAATCAGCCCCAGCATTTT,CASSLAGISNQPQHF
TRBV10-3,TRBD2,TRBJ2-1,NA,TGTGCCATCAGCCAAAGCGGGAGCTCCTACAATGAGCAGTTCTTC,CAISQSGSSYNEQFF
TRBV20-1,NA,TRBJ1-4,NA,TGCAGTGCTGGGCCAGGGACGGGATGGTACGAAAAACTGTTTTTT,CSAGPGTGWYEKLFF
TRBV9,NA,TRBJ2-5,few,TGTGCCAGCAGCGTAGGGGTGGGGAACCTGGAGACCCAGTACTTC,CASSVGVGNLETQYF
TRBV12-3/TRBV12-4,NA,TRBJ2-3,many,TGTGCCAGCAGTTTAGGGCGGTCTAGCACAGATACGCAGTATTTT,CASSLGRSSTDTQYF
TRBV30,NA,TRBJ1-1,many,TGTGCCTGGAGTGTAGGAGGGGTAGGGAACACTGAAGCTTTCTTT,CAWSVGGVGNTEAFF
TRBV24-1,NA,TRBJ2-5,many,TGTGCCACCAGCAGGGGACATCAAGAGACCCAGTACTTC,CATSRGHQETQYF
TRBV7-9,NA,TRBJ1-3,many,TGTGCCAGCGCACAGCCGTTCTCTGGAAACACCATATATTTT,CASAQPFSGNTIYF
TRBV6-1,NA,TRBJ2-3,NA,TGTGCCAGCAGGGCCCCAGGGGCAGGTACAGATACGCAGTATTTT,CASRAPGAGTDTQYF
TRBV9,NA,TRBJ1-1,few,TGTGCCAGCAGCGAGGGGGGCTTGAACACTGAAGCTTTCTTT,CASSEGGLNTEAFF
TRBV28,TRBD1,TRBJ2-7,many,TGTGCCAGCAGTTTATCGGTCAGGGGGCGCGAGCAGTACTTC,CASSLSVRGREQYF
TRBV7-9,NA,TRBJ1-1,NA,TGTGCCAGCAGCTTAGGGTTGGGCAGAACGGATATGAACACTGAAGCTTTCTTT,CASSLGLGRTDMNTEAFF
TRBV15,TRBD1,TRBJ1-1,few,TGTGCCACCAGCAGAGAAAAACAGGGACAGCCGAACACTGAAGCTTTCTTT,CATSREKQGQPNTEAFF
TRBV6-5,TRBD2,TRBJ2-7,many,TGTGCCAGCAGTTACCTCGGGACTAGCGGGAGGCCCGACGAGCAGTACTTC,CASSYLGTSGRPDEQYF
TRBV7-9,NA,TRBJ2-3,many,TGTGCCAGCAGCCCCCGGCAGGGGCTACGCACAGATACGCAGTATTTT,CASSPRQGLRTDTQYF
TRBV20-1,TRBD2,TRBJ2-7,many,TGCAGTGCTAGTGATAGCGGGAGGGCGGGGGAGCAGTACTTC,CSASDSGRAGEQYF
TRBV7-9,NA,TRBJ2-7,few,TGTGCCAGCAGCTTAGACGGCATACGCGGCTACGAGCAGTACTTC,CASSLDGIRGYEQYF
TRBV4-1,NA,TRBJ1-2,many,TGCGCCAGCAGCCAAGAGGCGACCCTGATTGCCTATGGCTACACCTTC,CASSQEATLIAYGYTF
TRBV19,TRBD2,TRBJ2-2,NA,TGTGCCAGTAGTATAGATCGGGGGGGAGGCCCCGGGGAGCTGTTTTTT,CASSIDRGGGPGELFF
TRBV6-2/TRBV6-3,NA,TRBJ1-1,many,TGTGCCAGCAGGGTTCCGACAGCTCTTAACCTCGAAGCTTTCTTT,CASRVPTALNLEAFF
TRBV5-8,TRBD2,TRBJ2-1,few,TGTGCCAGCAGCTTGGTACGACTAGCGGGAGGGCGCGTGACCAATGAGCAGTTCTTC,CASSLVRLAGGRVTNEQFF
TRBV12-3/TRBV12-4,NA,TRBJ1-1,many,TGTGCCAGCAGTGGAGAAGGGCCCGGTAGAGCTGAAGCTTTCTTT,CASSGEGPGRAEAFF